This T cell receptor (beta chain) comes out of a study of identical twins. General study points: Twin pairs' shared out-of-frame alpha sequences were enriched in low generation probability.

The V gene end was trimmed by 0 bases and the J gene end by 1 base; junction bases not matched to a gene: 9. There are 18 residues in the CDR3. Per germline, CDR1 SGHRS and CDR2 YFSETQ. TCRdb itself ran the 5' RACE reads through MiXCR, one entry per CDR3 protein. Among approximately 220,000 distinct CDR3 sequences listed, around 9.6% were seen once. In this sample, this clonotype turned up many times. What it binds is not known. This chain links TRBV5-1 with TRBJ2-1; 8 nucleotides agree with TRBD2. This TCR came from a woman in her late teens or twenties in good health. Material for sequencing was memory (CD45RO+) T cells sorted from blood. The CDR3 DNA reads TGCGCCAGCAGCTTGGGGAGCGGGAGCCTCCAGTCCTACAATGAGCAGTTCTTC. It translates to CASSLGSGSLQSYNEQFF.